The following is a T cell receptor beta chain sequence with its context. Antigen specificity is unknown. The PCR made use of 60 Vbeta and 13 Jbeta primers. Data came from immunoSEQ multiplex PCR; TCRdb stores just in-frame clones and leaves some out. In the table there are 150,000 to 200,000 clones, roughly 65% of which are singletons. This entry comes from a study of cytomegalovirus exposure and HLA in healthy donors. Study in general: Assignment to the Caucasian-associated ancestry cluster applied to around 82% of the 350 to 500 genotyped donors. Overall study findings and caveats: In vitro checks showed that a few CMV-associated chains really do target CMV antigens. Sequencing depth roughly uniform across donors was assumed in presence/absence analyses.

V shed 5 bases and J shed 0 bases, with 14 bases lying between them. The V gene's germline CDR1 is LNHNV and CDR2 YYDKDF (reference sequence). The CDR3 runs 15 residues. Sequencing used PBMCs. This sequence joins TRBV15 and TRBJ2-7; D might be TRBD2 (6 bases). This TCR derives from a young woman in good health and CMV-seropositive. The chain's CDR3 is CATSPVGRDSYEQYF. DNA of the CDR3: TGTGCCACCAGCCCGGTGGGGCGGGACTCCTACGAGCAGTACTTC.